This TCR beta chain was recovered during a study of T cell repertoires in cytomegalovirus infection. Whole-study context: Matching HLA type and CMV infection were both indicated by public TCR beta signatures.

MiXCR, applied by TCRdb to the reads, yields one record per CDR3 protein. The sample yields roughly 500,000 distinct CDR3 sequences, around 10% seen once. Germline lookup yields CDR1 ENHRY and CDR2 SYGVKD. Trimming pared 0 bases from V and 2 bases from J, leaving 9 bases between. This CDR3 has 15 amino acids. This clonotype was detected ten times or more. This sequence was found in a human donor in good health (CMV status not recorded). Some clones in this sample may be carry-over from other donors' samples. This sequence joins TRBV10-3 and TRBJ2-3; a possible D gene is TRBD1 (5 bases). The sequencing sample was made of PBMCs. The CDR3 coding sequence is TGTGCCATCAGTGAGTCGACAGATGTCACAGATACGCAGTATTTT. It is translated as CAISESTDVTDTQYF.